This T cell receptor beta chain was identified during a study of cytomegalovirus exposure and HLA in healthy donors. Whole-study findings and limits: A missense DCLRE1C variant was associated with V- and J-gene trimming of TCR beta chains in a later analysis, and an independent cohort replicated the association.

Amplification used 60 Vbeta primers and 13 Jbeta primers. Repertoires were generated with immunoSEQ multiplex PCR, while TCRdb's copy carries only in-frame clones and drops some. This table has 150,000 to 200,000 clones, approximately 77% appearing once. Trimming took 1 base from V and 3 from J, leaving 10 bases between them. CDR1 is MNHNS and CDR2 is SASEGT in the germline V gene. CDR3 length equals 15 residues. In regard to this clone: Its antigen remains unknown.

The sample consisted of PBMCs. The V and J genes are TRBV6-1 and TRBJ1-5, with no clear D. The sequence was obtained from a male donor in good health and CMV-seropositive. CDR3 in DNA: TGTGCCAGCAGTGAAGGGACTGCTCTCAATCAGCCCCAGCATTTT. It specifies CASSEGTALNQPQHF.